The next 9 T cell receptor beta chains were all read from a single sample in a study of beta chain features in type 1 diabetes. Every isolated RNA sample was fully reverse transcribed, so sequencing captured expressed TCRB transcripts. TCRdb's copy holds only in-frame clones and misses some; the assay was immunoSEQ multiplex PCR. Here the sample spans roughly 700,000 clones, 13% being singletons. General study results and limits: Shortening that was moderate but significant affected the TCRB CDR3s of Type 1 diabetes patients in all four CD4+ subsets.

These TCRs are of unknown antigen specificity. Sequencing input: naive CD4+ T cells from blood. The receptors were sampled from a man aged 18 to 29 with type 1 diabetes.

In this sample, this clone turned up once. The CDR3 is CASSWRVLQPQHF. The CDR3 nucleotides are TGTGCCAGCAGTTGGAGGGTACTTCAGCCCCAGCATTTT. This chain uses TRBV27 with TRBJ1-5; D not resolved. The germline CDR1 and CDR2 sequences are MNHEY and SMNVEV (reference sequence). This CDR3 spans 13 amino acids. Trimming took off 4 bases at V and 6 bases at J, with 10 bases between the two ends.

The V and J genes are TRBV7-9 and TRBJ1-1; D is unresolved. The CDR3 loop spans 12 amino acids. Trimming left V 5 bases short and J 5 bases short, with 9 bases between. CDR1 and CDR2 from the germline V gene are SEHNR and FQNEAQ (reference sequence). CDR3 nucleotides: TGTGCCAGCAGCCGTGCCCCAACTGAAGCTTTCTTT. It translates to CASSRAPTEAFF. Looking up the rest from reference TRBV7-9 and TRBJ1-1 gives the full variable domain: DTGVSQNPRHKITKRGQNVTFRCDPISEHNRLYWYRQTLGQGPEFLTYFQNEAQLEKSRLLSDRFSAERPKGSFSTLEIQRTEQGDSAMYLCASSRAPTEAFFGQGTRLTVV.

This clone has only a few counts. V usage is TRBV7-9 and J usage is TRBJ1-5; D is ambiguous. Germline V gene sequence: CDR1 SEHNR, CDR2 FQNEAQ (reference sequence). CDR3 size: 12 residues. Trimming took off 5 bases at V and 10 bases at J, with 12 bases between the two ends. CDR3 sequence (DNA): TGTGCCAGCAGCCCAGACTTGGGTCCCCAGCATTTT. Its protein is CASSPDLGPQHF. The full variable domain, rest sourced from reference TRBV7-9 and TRBJ1-5, is DTGVSQNPRHKITKRGQNVTFRCDPISEHNRLYWYRQTLGQGPEFLTYFQNEAQLEKSRLLSDRFSAERPKGSFSTLEIQRTEQGDSAMYLCASSPDLGPQHFGDGTRLSIL.

This clone was observed a few times. V and J are TRBV18 and TRBJ2-5, with D maybe TRBD1 (6 bases). The V gene's germline CDR1 is KGHSH and CDR2 LQKENI. The CDR3 sequence is 14 residues long. Trimming stripped 3 bases from V and 1 base from J, with 9 bases between. CDR3: CASSPTRGQETQYF. In DNA, the CDR3 is TGTGCCAGCTCACCTACCAGGGGCCAAGAGACCCAGTACTTC.

This clone occurred a few times. The rearrangement joins TRBV5-1 to TRBJ1-1; 7 bases align to TRBD1. V dropped 4 bases and J dropped 0; count of bases not matched to a gene: 3. Germline CDR1 reads SGHRS; CDR2 reads YFSETQ. This CDR3 has 14 amino acids. The CDR3: CASSLGGMNTEAFF. CDR3 in DNA: TGCGCCAGCAGCCTAGGGGGCATGAACACTGAAGCTTTCTTT.

The sample holds a few counts of this clone. This chain links TRBV4-2 with TRBJ1-2; no clear D. Germline CDR1 is LGHNA and CDR2 is YNFKEQ. V lost 1 base, J lost 4 bases, and 16 bases lay in between. This CDR3 contains 16 residues. CDR3 DNA sequence: TGTGCCAGCAGCCAAGGGGGAAGGGCTGAATTCTATGGCTACACCTTC. It yields the protein CASSQGGRAEFYGYTF.

This clone was detected a few times. The gene calls are TRBV7-9 and TRBJ1-2; no clear D gene. The CDR3 sequence is 12 residues long. Between the trimmed V and J ends, which lost 7 bases and 3 bases, there was a span of 9 bases. Looked up from germline, CDR1 is SEHNR and CDR2 is FQNEAQ (reference sequence). CDR3 sequence: CASTPKDYGYTF. CDR3 sequence (DNA): TGTGCCAGCACCCCTAAGGACTATGGCTACACCTTC.

This clone has just a few counts. The chain joins TRBV30 to TRBJ1-2; possible D gene TRBD1, 5 bases. The CDR3 runs to 11 residues. Per the germline V gene, CDR1 is GTSNPN and CDR2 is SVGIG (reference sequence). Between the trimmed V and J ends, which lost 0 bases and 13 bases, there was a span of 12 bases. DNA of the CDR3: TGTGCCTGGAGTGTAGGCGGGCAGGGCACCTTC. Amino acids: CAWSVGGQGTF.

In this sample, this clone turned up a few times. V gene TRBV30 combines with J gene TRBJ1-4; D is perhaps TRBD1 (5 bases). CDR1 GTSNPN and CDR2 SVGIG come from the germline V gene (reference sequence). The CDR3 totals 12 residues. Between the trimmed V and J ends, which lost 3 bases and 6 bases, there was a span of 8 bases. DNA of the CDR3: TGTGCCTGGAGACTGGGGCATGAAAAACTGTTTTTT. Amino acids: CAWRLGHEKLFF.